Each of the 23 T cell receptor beta chains below was sequenced from the same sample in a study of cytomegalovirus exposure and HLA in healthy donors. Researchers ran the PCR with 60 Vbeta and 13 Jbeta primers. Repertoires were generated with immunoSEQ multiplex PCR, while TCRdb's copy carries only in-frame clones and drops some. The sample shows about 140,000 clones, around 80% of them seen only once. Source material: PBMCs. These receptors were obtained from a man in his forties or fifties in good health and CMV-seronegative.

The rearrangement uses TRBV4-1 and TRBJ1-1; D gene uncertain. The CDR3 totals 16 residues. The V end was cut by 2 bases, the J end by 1 base, with 14 bases between. CDR1 MGHRA and CDR2 YSYEKL come from the germline V gene. The CDR3 loop is CASSQKSRARNTEAFF. CDR3 sequence (DNA): TGCGCCAGCAGCCAAAAGAGTCGCGCGAGGAACACTGAAGCTTTCTTT.

The chain recombines TRBV5-6 with TRBJ2-2, with D perhaps matching TRBD2 (5 bases). CDR3 length: 15 residues. From germline, CDR1 is SGHDT and CDR2 YYEEEE. The V end lost 0 bases, the J end lost 5 bases, and 11 bases lay between the germline ends. CDR3 bases: TGTGCCAGCAGCTTGGCGGCGGGCAGGACCGGGGAGCTGTTTTTT. Its translation: CASSLAAGRTGELFF.

In nucleotides, the CDR3 is TGTGCCAGTCTCCAGGGGGATAACACTGAAGCTTTCTTT. As protein: CASLQGDNTEAFF. The chain uses TRBV6-6 and TRBJ1-1, with TRBD1 identical over 7 bases. The CDR3 is 13 amino acids. The trim removed 9 bases at V and 2 bases at J, leaving 6 bases unmatched. CDR1 is MNHNY and CDR2 is SVGAGI in the germline V gene (reference sequence).

As regards this clone: The missing conserved phenylalanine or tryptophan at the end of this CDR3 makes a read error likely. The genes are TRBV6-5 and TRBJ1-1; weak D call: TRBD1 (5 bases). CDR1 is MNHEY, CDR2 SVGAGI, per germline. The CDR3 is made up of 15 amino acids. The V gene lost 6 bases and the J gene lost 1 base, with 15 bases spanning the gap. CDR3 amino acids: CASRRGAGQNTEAFL. Here the CDR3 DNA reads TGTGCCAGCAGGCGCGGGGCTGGCCAGAACACTGAAGCTTTCCTT.

This chain joins TRBV6-1 and TRBJ2-1, with D perhaps matching TRBD1 (6 bases). CDR1 and CDR2 from the germline V gene are MNHNS and SASEGT. CDR3 length: 12 residues. The ends were cut back, 8 bases at V and 4 bases at J, with 9 bases in the middle. CDR3 region: CASGQPYNEQFF. The CDR3 bases are TGTGCCAGCGGACAGCCTTACAATGAGCAGTTCTTC.

The chain couples TRBV6-1 to TRBJ2-1; a weak D match, TRBD1 (6 bases). V gave up 7 bases and J gave up 3 bases, with 10 bases separating them. The CDR3 loop spans 13 amino acids. Germline V gene sequence: CDR1 MNHNS, CDR2 SASEGT. The CDR3 coding sequence is TGTGCCAGCAATCGACAGGACTACAATGAGCAGTTCTTC. Translating it yields CASNRQDYNEQFF.

The V call is TRBV14, the J call TRBJ1-6; D is perhaps TRBD1 (5 bases). Trimming took 2 bases from V and 10 from J, leaving 21 bases between them. The CDR3 covers 17 residues. Germline V gene sequence: CDR1 SGHDN, CDR2 FVKESK. The DNA of the CDR3 is TGTGCCAGCAGCCAATTTTTTACTAATCAGGGTCGATCACCCCTCCACTTT. It encodes CASSQFFTNQGRSPLHF.

The rearrangement links TRBV5-4 to TRBJ2-1; D gene unclear. Germline CDR1 is SGHNT and CDR2 is YYREEE (reference sequence). The CDR3 is 11 residues long. V was pared by 1 base and J by 8 bases, with 4 bases between. CDR3 sequence reads: CASSLSDEQFF. Here the CDR3 DNA reads TGTGCCAGCAGCTTGTCCGATGAGCAGTTCTTC.

The chain uses TRBV7-9 and TRBJ1-6, with 7 bases lining up with TRBD1. This CDR3 region has 15 residues. The V and J ends lost 4 bases and 4 bases, in that order; junction bases with no gene match: 4. CDR1 is SEHNR and CDR2 is FQNEAQ in the germline V gene (reference sequence). The CDR3 loop is CASSSLTGYNSPLHF. CDR3 DNA sequence: TGTGCCAGCAGCTCATTGACAGGGTATAATTCACCCCTCCACTTT.

The chain couples TRBV6-5 to TRBJ1-3; 10 positions match TRBD1. Germline V gives CDR1 MNHEY, CDR2 SVGAGI. The CDR3 covers 15 residues. The J segment lost 8 bases and the V segment lost 2 bases, leaving 6 bases of the junction unmatched. The CDR3 reads CASSYGQGVLDTIYF. In DNA, the CDR3 is TGTGCCAGCAGTTACGGACAGGGGGTGTTAGACACCATATATTTT.

This clone was counted once. The DNA for the CDR3 is TGTGCCAGCAGGTGGACTAGCCGAGAGACCCAGTACTTC. Its protein is CASRWTSRETQYF. The rearrangement joins TRBV6-1 to TRBJ2-5; 8 nucleotides match TRBD2. In germline, CDR1 is MNHNS, CDR2 SASEGT. V shed 6 bases, J shed 4 bases, and the junction held 4 bases outside the gene matches. The CDR3 sequence is 13 residues long.

The chain couples TRBV7-9 to TRBJ2-3; D perhaps matches TRBD2 (7 bases). CDR1 is SEHNR and CDR2 is FQNEAQ in the germline V gene (reference sequence). The V end was cut by 4 bases, the J end by 6 bases, with 17 bases between. The length of the CDR3 is 15 residues. This CDR3 is CASSSHGGRVDTQYF. CDR3 sequence (DNA): TGTGCCAGCAGCTCCCACGGGGGGCGGGTTGATACGCAGTATTTT.

This clone was counted only a few times. This chain joins TRBV25-1 and TRBJ1-2, with TRBD1 identical over 8 bases. This CDR3 comprises 17 residues. Germline V gene sequence: CDR1 MGHDK, CDR2 SYGVNS. After removal of 6 bases from V and 0 bases from J, the junction contained 12 bases not matched to a gene. The CDR3 nucleotides read TGTGCCAGCAGGCTCAGGGGGCCGTCCGCAGCTAACTATGGCTACACCTTC. Residues: CASRLRGPSAANYGYTF.

The rearrangement uses TRBV7-9 and TRBJ2-2; 7 bases are a match to TRBD1. The CDR3 has 15 amino acids. Trimming at V came to 5 bases and at J to 6 bases, leaving 9 bases not matched to a gene. Germline CDR1 is SEHNR and CDR2 is FQNEAQ (reference sequence). Written as DNA, the CDR3 is TGTGCCAGCAGCCCCCAAACAGGGGTGGCCGGGGAGCTGTTTTTT. Protein: CASSPQTGVAGELFF.

V is TRBV7-9 and J is TRBJ2-7; 9 bases are a match to TRBD2. Germline V gene sequence: CDR1 SEHNR, CDR2 FQNEAQ (reference sequence). V lost 2 bases and J lost 5; bases outside the gene matches: 1. The CDR3 runs 13 residues. The chain's CDR3 is CASSLLAGDEQYF. DNA for the CDR3: TGTGCCAGCAGCTTATTAGCGGGGGACGAGCAGTACTTC. The full variable domain, rest sourced from reference TRBV7-9 and TRBJ2-7, is DTGVSQNPRHKITKRGQNVTFRCDPISEHNRLYWYRQTLGQGPEFLTYFQNEAQLEKSRLLSDRFSAERPKGSFSTLEIQRTEQGDSAMYLCASSLLAGDEQYFGPGTRLTVT.

This clone was counted only a few times. The chain combines TRBV4-1 with TRBJ2-1; D unresolved. Trimming cost V 3 bases and J 3 bases, with 3 bases left between them. CDR1 is MGHRA, CDR2 YSYEKL, per germline. The CDR3 runs 12 residues. CDR3 DNA sequence: TGCGCCAGCAGCCATATCTACAATGAGCAGTTCTTC. Its protein product is CASSHIYNEQFF.

The V call is TRBV6-5, the J call TRBJ1-1, with D uncertain. Germline V gene lookup returns CDR1 MNHEY and CDR2 SVGAGI. Trimming stripped 6 bases from V and 0 bases from J, with 8 bases between. This CDR3 is built from 13 residues. The CDR3 nucleotides read TGTGCCAGCAGCAACAGATTGAACACTGAAGCTTTCTTT. Translated, it gives CASSNRLNTEAFF.

The rearrangement links TRBV9 to TRBJ2-3; TRBD2 matches 14 bases. Trimming removed 0 bases from V and 1 base from J; junction bases left unmatched: 1. The CDR3 has 17 residues. CDR1 is SGDLS and CDR2 is YYNGEE in the germline V gene. This CDR3 is CASSVGGLAGGTDTQYF. The CDR3 nucleotides read TGTGCCAGCAGCGTAGGGGGACTAGCGGGGGGCACAGATACGCAGTATTTT. Looking up the rest from reference TRBV9 and TRBJ2-3 gives the full variable domain: DSGVTQTPKHLITATGQRVTLRCSPRSGDLSVYWYQQSLDQGLQFLIQYYNGEERAKGNILERFSAQQFPDLHSELNLSSLELGDSALYFCASSVGGLAGGTDTQYFGPGTRLTVL.

The CDR3: CASSLLEGGGGGYTF. CDR3 sequence (DNA): TGTGCCAGCAGCTTGCTGGAGGGAGGGGGTGGCGGCTACACCTTC. The chain employs TRBV5-6 and TRBJ1-2; D is perhaps TRBD1 (6 bases). Germline assignment: CDR1 SGHDT and CDR2 YYEEEE. The germline V and J ends were trimmed by 1 base and 8 bases, with 18 bases remaining between them. This CDR3 is 15 amino acids long.

This clone was observed a handful of times. The V gene is TRBV6-6, the J gene TRBJ1-2; maybe TRBD1 (5 bases). The CDR3 runs 13 residues. Germline CDR1 is MNHNY and CDR2 is SVGAGI (reference sequence). The germline V and J ends were trimmed by 5 bases and 8 bases, with 15 bases remaining between them. CDR3 DNA sequence: TGTGCCAGCAGTCAGGACACCACGCGGGGCTACACCTTC. This sequence encodes CASSQDTTRGYTF.

The chain employs TRBV5-1 and TRBJ1-1; D is unresolved. This CDR3 is 12 amino acids long. The germline V gene has CDR1 SGHRS and CDR2 YFSETQ. Trimming shortened V by 5 bases and J by 0 bases, and 5 bases separated the two germline ends. CDR3 loop: CASRYMNTEAFF. CDR3 nucleotides: TGCGCCAGCAGGTACATGAACACTGAAGCTTTCTTT.

The count of this clone is one. V usage is TRBV18 and J usage is TRBJ2-1, with 9 bases that match TRBD2. V dropped 0 bases and J dropped 4; count of bases not matched to a gene: 4. The germline CDR1 and CDR2 sequences are KGHSH and LQKENI. The CDR3 consists of 16 residues. CDR3 amino acids: CASSPPSGGSYNEQFF. The CDR3 DNA sequence: TGTGCCAGCTCACCACCTAGCGGGGGATCTTACAATGAGCAGTTCTTC.

The chain recombines TRBV27 with TRBJ2-3, with TRBD2 matching over 9 bases. The CDR3 is 16 residues long. Trimming cost V 5 bases and J 5 bases; bases outside gene matches: 11. CDR1 is MNHEY, CDR2 SMNVEV, per germline (reference sequence). CDR3 bases: TGTGCCAGCAGTCCCAAGAGGGCGGGGGGGAAAGATACGCAGTATTTT. Amino acids: CASSPKRAGGKDTQYF.